The present TCR beta chain was sequenced within a study of cytotoxic CD8 clonotypes in ibrutinib-treated CLL. Study details: Results showed around 25 partial and 2 complete responses; following median around 73 months, 14 remained remitted, roughly 12 advanced. It was after a median about 11 months of treatment, range 6 to 36, that response samples were taken.

TCRdb keeps only in-frame clones here, not all; method: immunoSEQ multiplex PCR. Of fewer than 300,000 clones in the sample, 70% to 80% are singletons; the top ten hold about 5.3%. This clone has just a few counts. The antigen remains undetermined. The CDR3 is made up of 16 amino acids. Germline CDR1 is MNHEY and CDR2 is SMNVEV (reference sequence). V shed 8 bases, J shed 5 bases, and the junction held 8 bases outside the gene matches. Whole-study results and caveats: Public clonotypes were uncommon and contracted or stayed stable on treatment.

The source of this sequence is a human donor with chronic lymphocytic leukemia. The source was PBMCs, collected at disease progression, from a patient treated with ibrutinib. V gene TRBV27 combines with J gene TRBJ2-1, with 14 bases fitting TRBD2. CDR3 sequence: CASGTSGSISHNEQFF. As DNA, the CDR3 is TGTGCCAGCGGGACTAGCGGGAGTATTTCCCACAATGAGCAGTTCTTC.